This T cell receptor beta chain was profiled in a study of T-cell memory formation after mild COVID-19. Libraries for TCRalpha and TCRbeta carried sample barcodes and unique molecular identifiers via 5'RACE. TCRdb passed the 5' RACE reads through MiXCR, listing each CDR3 protein once. The table records hundreds of thousands of distinct CDR3 sequences, roughly 20% of them present only once. A remark on this clonotype: What it recognizes is unknown.

General observations from the study: CD4/CD8 balance characterized clones contracting day 15 to 85, and CD4+ skew characterized later expanders.

The CDR3 is 13 amino acids. Germline lookup yields CDR1 MNHNY and CDR2 SVGAGI (reference sequence). V lost 6 bases and J lost 3; bases outside the gene matches: 4. The chain combines TRBV6-6 with TRBJ1-2; 7 bases align to TRBD1. Sequencing was done on a sample of PBMCs or a T cell subset sorted from them (not recorded which). The receptor was derived from an adult woman who had mild COVID-19 (a few samples of this study predate the infection). Cell type and time point are not known. The CDR3, as DNA: TGTGCCAGCAGCCCGGGACAGCACTATGGCTACACCTTC. It codes for CASSPGQHYGYTF.